The sequence of this TCR beta chain was determined in a study of response to subunit inactivated influenza vaccine. Notes on the study in general: Few new T cells, the authors suggested, are recruited by each seasonal influenza vaccination.

One entry per CDR3 protein, called by TCRdb with MiXCR from the RT-PCR reads. The profile shows 650,000 or so distinct CDR3 sequences, less than 15% of them singletons. The CDR3 runs 16 residues. Germline V gene data show CDR1 as SGHDT and CDR2 as YYEEEE. V lost 1 base, J lost 1 base, and 11 bases lay in between. In its sample, this clonotype was seen a few times. As yet, its antigen is unknown. The rearrangement links TRBV5-6 to TRBJ2-2; D is perhaps TRBD1 or TRBD2 (5 bases each). The sample was PBMCs from blood, taken about 14 days before vaccination. The TCR comes from a man aged 50-60 years who received an inactivated influenza vaccine. The CDR3 DNA reads as TGTGCCAGCAGCTTGCGTGGGGGTAGGAACACCGGGGAGCTGTTTTTT. Translating gives CASSLRGGRNTGELFF.